The rows below give T cell receptor beta chains drawn from one sample of a study of beta chain features in type 1 diabetes. The data were produced by immunoSEQ multiplex PCR, yet TCRdb's version contains in-frame clones alone and is incomplete. The repertoire holds around 430,000 clones, 30% seen once, with almost 0.065% in the top ten. The sequencing sample was made of naive CD4+ T cells from blood. The receptors were sampled from a man younger than 30 in good health. Both conserved end residues are part of each CDR3. Each record gives: clone size, V gene, D gene, J gene, CDR3 protein, CDR3 DNA. D genes are given only for firm matches. Expanded clones get a size class; other rows say once, few or many, or leave the size out.

clone size: few
V gene: TRBV7-2
D gene: TRBD2
J gene: TRBJ2-1
CDR3 protein: CASGPRGGSTYNEQFF
CDR3 DNA: TGTGCCAGCGGACCCCGCGGCGGGAGCACCTACAATGAGCAGTTCTTC

clone size: few
V gene: TRBV7-9
D gene: -
J gene: TRBJ1-2
CDR3 protein: CASSKYTRDGYTF
CDR3 DNA: TGTGCCAGCAGCAAATATACTAGGGATGGCTACACCTTC

clone size: few
V gene: TRBV27
D gene: -
J gene: TRBJ2-7
CDR3 protein: CASSLYGSSYEQYF
CDR3 DNA: TGTGCCAGCAGTTTATACGGCAGCTCCTACGAGCAGTACTTC

clone size: few
V gene: TRBV14
D gene: -
J gene: TRBJ2-1
CDR3 protein: CASSQDIAPVRFF
CDR3 DNA: TGTGCCAGCAGCCAAGATATAGCTCCAGTGCGGTTCTTC

clone size: -
V gene: TRBV25-1
D gene: -
J gene: TRBJ1-1
CDR3 protein: CASRGGGADTEAFF
CDR3 DNA: TGTGCCAGCCGAGGAGGGGGGGCGGACACTGAAGCTTTCTTT

clone size: -
V gene: TRBV9
D gene: -
J gene: TRBJ1-1
CDR3 protein: CASSVTLTSGHMNTEAFF
CDR3 DNA: TGTGCCAGCAGCGTAACCCTAACCTCCGGCCACATGAACACTGAAGCTTTCTTT

clone size: -
V gene: TRBV7-9
D gene: -
J gene: TRBJ1-1
CDR3 protein: CASSFRTAEAFF
CDR3 DNA: TGTGCCAGCAGCTTCCGAACGGCTGAAGCTTTCTTT

clone size: -
V gene: TRBV30
D gene: TRBD1
J gene: TRBJ1-2
CDR3 protein: CAWSRTGGNYGYTF
CDR3 DNA: TGTGCCTGGAGCCGGACAGGGGGTAACTATGGCTACACCTTC

clone size: few
V gene: TRBV20-1
D gene: -
J gene: TRBJ2-3
CDR3 protein: CSARVSDTQYF
CDR3 DNA: TGCAGTGCTAGAGTGTCAGATACGCAGTATTTT

clone size: -
V gene: TRBV23-1
D gene: -
J gene: TRBJ2-1
CDR3 protein: CASPQRVPRPSVTFRDEQFF
CDR3 DNA: TGCGCCAGCCCGCAACGGGTCCCCCGCCCTAGCGTGACTTTTAGGGATGAGCAGTTCTTC

clone size: few
V gene: TRBV9
D gene: -
J gene: TRBJ2-1
CDR3 protein: CASSAEILVEQFF
CDR3 DNA: TGTGCCAGCAGCGCCGAAATCTTGGTTGAGCAGTTCTTC

clone size: -
V gene: TRBV5-6
D gene: -
J gene: TRBJ2-7
CDR3 protein: CASSLTSGEGYEQYF
CDR3 DNA: TGTGCCAGCAGCTTGACCTCAGGGGAAGGCTACGAGCAGTACTTC

clone size: few
V gene: TRBV7-9
D gene: TRBD2
J gene: TRBJ2-1
CDR3 protein: CASSPRLAGNYNEQFF
CDR3 DNA: TGTGCCAGCAGCCCGCGGCTAGCGGGAAACTACAATGAGCAGTTCTTC

clone size: -
V gene: TRBV10-3
D gene: -
J gene: TRBJ2-5
CDR3 protein: CAISSGPGRETQYF
CDR3 DNA: TGTGCCATCAGTTCAGGGCCAGGTAGAGAGACCCAGTACTTC